The next 28 T cell receptor beta chains were all read from a single sample in a study of low-dose radiotherapy and immunotherapy resistance in tumors. The time point denotes: before trial treatment. First-strand cDNA used TRAV- and TRBV-specific primers, covering alpha and beta chains. The authors amplified TCRs for roughly 20 PCR cycles with a constant-region primer and a V-primer adapter. TCRdb reanalysed the reads using MiXCR and keeps one entry per CDR3 protein. The data contain about 82,000 distinct CDR3 sequences, approximately 17% of them seen just once; the ten biggest clones take up about 5.5%. Material: PBMCs, obtained before treatment. The receptor set was obtained from a male donor with prostate cancer.

This clonotype has at least ten counts. The chain's CDR3 is CAIRKVSGGGDYGYTF. The DNA for the CDR3 is TGTGCCATCAGAAAAGTGTCAGGGGGCGGCGACTATGGCTACACCTTC. The chain is built from TRBV10-3 and TRBJ1-2, with 8 bases that match TRBD1. The germline V gene has CDR1 ENHRY and CDR2 SYGVKD. With V trimmed by 6 bases and J by 3 bases, 12 bases remained unmatched. The CDR3 consists of 16 residues.

The chain has TRBV28 and TRBJ1-2; 9 bases agree with TRBD1. Germline trimming cut 3 bases from V and 7 bases from J; bases unmatched to any gene: 9. Germline CDR1 and CDR2: MDHEN and SYDVKM. The CDR3 length is 15 residues. The CDR3 region has the DNA TGTGCCAGCAGTTTGCCAAGAACAGGGGGCAGTGGCTACACCTTC. It codes for CASSLPRTGGSGYTF.

This clonotype was counted between two and nine times. The rearrangement uses TRBV19 and TRBJ1-2; 9 bases line up with TRBD1. CDR3 size: 14 residues. Per germline, CDR1 LNHDA and CDR2 SQIVND (reference sequence). Trimming took 5 bases from V and 3 from J; bases not matched to a gene: 4. The CDR3 nucleotides are TGTGCCAGTAGTTACAGGGGGCAGGACTATGGCTACACCTTC. Amino acids: CASSYRGQDYGYTF.

Ten or more counts support this clonotype. This rearrangement joins TRBV6-5 to TRBJ2-7; 12 nucleotides align to TRBD2. Losses at the gene ends were 7 bases for V and 1 base for J; bases not matched to a gene: 8. The CDR3 length is 16 residues. Germline V CDR1 and CDR2: MNHEY, SVGAGI. The CDR3 coding sequence is TGTGCCAGCATGAGGGGGCTAGCGGGAGGGTCCTACGAGCAGTACTTC. As protein: CASMRGLAGGSYEQYF.

This clonotype was seen at least ten times. This sequence joins TRBV5-1 and TRBJ2-7; D is unclear. The length of the CDR3 is 14 residues. Germline CDR1 SGHRS, CDR2 YFSETQ. V lost 3 bases and J 4 bases, leaving 14 bases between the germline ends. CDR3 amino acids: CASSSSSRLYEQYF. The CDR3 nucleotides read TGCGCCAGCAGCTCTTCAAGCCGGCTATACGAGCAGTACTTC.

This clonotype was observed many times. This rearrangement joins TRBV30 to TRBJ1-5; no clear D. V lost 1 base to trimming and J lost 1 base, with 8 bases between them. The CDR3 sequence is 14 residues long. Per germline, CDR1 GTSNPN and CDR2 SVGIG (reference sequence). CDR3 amino acids: CAWSGTASNQPQHF. The CDR3 bases are TGTGCCTGGAGTGGCACAGCCAGCAATCAGCCCCAGCATTTT.

This clonotype was recorded many times. The chain joins TRBV9 to TRBJ2-7, with D maybe TRBD2 (6 bases). Between the trimmed V and J ends, which lost 2 bases and 2 bases, there was a span of 14 bases. Germline values: CDR1 SGDLS, CDR2 YYNGEE. This CDR3 has 15 amino acids. This CDR3 reads CASSVRDGGTYEQYF. The CDR3 DNA follows: TGTGCCAGCAGCGTTAGGGACGGAGGGACCTACGAGCAGTACTTC.

This clonotype was counted many times. V and J are TRBV5-1 and TRBJ2-5; D gene ambiguous. This CDR3 spans 14 amino acids. CDR1 SGHRS and CDR2 YFSETQ come from the germline V gene. Trimming left V 1 base short and J 1 base short, with 8 bases between. CDR3 amino acids: CASSLFGVQETQYF. DNA for the CDR3: TGCGCCAGCAGCTTGTTTGGCGTCCAAGAGACCCAGTACTTC.

The rearrangement links TRBV4-2 to TRBJ2-1; the D gene is possibly TRBD1 (5 bases). V was cut by 1 base and J by 6 bases, with 13 bases left in between. This CDR3 contains 15 residues. From germline, CDR1 is LGHNA and CDR2 YNFKEQ. The CDR3: CASSQVAGTGNEQFF. CDR3 DNA: TGTGCCAGCAGCCAAGTCGCAGGTACAGGCAATGAGCAGTTCTTC.

This clonotype showed up just a few times. V is TRBV20-1 and J is TRBJ2-5, with 9 bases lining up with TRBD1. This CDR3 spans 12 amino acids. V shed 3 bases, J shed 5 bases, and the junction held 1 base outside the gene matches. Germline loops: CDR1 DFQATT, CDR2 SNEGSKA (reference sequence). CDR3 nucleotides: TGCAGTGCTAGCGGGACAGGGGAGACCCAGTACTTC. It codes for CSASGTGETQYF.

This clonotype showed up many times. This chain uses TRBV30 with TRBJ1-5; 9 positions match TRBD1. The trim removed 2 bases at V and 5 bases at J, leaving 7 bases unmatched. The CDR3 totals 15 residues. CDR1 and CDR2 from the germline V gene are GTSNPN and SVGIG (reference sequence). CDR3 sequence: CAWSPGQGYYQPQHF. CDR3 DNA: TGTGCCTGGAGTCCGGGACAGGGCTACTATCAGCCCCAGCATTTT.

This clonotype was seen many times. V gene TRBV2 combines with J gene TRBJ2-1; TRBD2 aligns across 16 bases. Losses at the gene ends were 4 bases for V and 9 bases for J; bases not matched to a gene: 12. This CDR3 region has 18 residues. Germline V gives CDR1 SNHLY, CDR2 FYNNEI. This CDR3 is CASSGRLPGLAGGLEQFF. In DNA, the CDR3 is TGTGCCAGCAGTGGCAGACTACCGGGACTAGCGGGAGGGCTTGAGCAGTTCTTC.

There are many counts of this clonotype. The chain has TRBV6-2 or TRBV6-3 and TRBJ1-1; D is perhaps TRBD1 (6 bases). The germline gives CDR1 MNHEY, CDR2 SVGEGT. Trimming removed 10 bases from V and 5 bases from J, with 23 bases in between. The length of the CDR3 is 15 residues. The CDR3 nucleotides read TGTGCCACCAACACCCTGGGGGGCGCGATAACTGAAGCTTTCTTT. Its protein product is CATNTLGGAITEAFF.

The chain carries TRBV18 and TRBJ2-1, with 8 positions matching TRBD1. V was pared by 6 bases and J by 0 bases, with 7 bases of the junction left unmatched. The germline V gene encodes CDR1 KGHSH and CDR2 LQKENI. The CDR3 extends over 16 amino acids. This CDR3 is CASSSQGDSSYNEQFF. CDR3 DNA: TGTGCCAGCTCTTCACAGGGGGATAGCTCCTACAATGAGCAGTTCTTC.

Many counts were recorded for this clonotype. The chain couples TRBV5-1 to TRBJ2-1, with D tentatively TRBD1 or TRBD2 (6 bases each). V was pared by 2 bases and J by 1 base, with 7 bases between. Per the germline V gene, CDR1 is SGHRS and CDR2 is YFSETQ. The CDR3 has 14 amino acids. The CDR3 DNA is TGCGCCAGCAGCTTAGGGGGGTCCTACAATGAGCAGTTCTTC. It codes for CASSLGGSYNEQFF.

As to this clonotype: Since a much larger clone is just one base distant, this may be a read error. V usage is TRBV14 and J usage is TRBJ1-1, with unresolved D. Germline CDR1 SGHDN, CDR2 FVKESK. V was pared by 2 bases and J by 6 bases, with 7 bases between. The CDR3 length is 12 residues. In DNA form, the CDR3 reads TGTGCCAGCAGCCAACCCGGCGCTGAAGCTTTCTTT. This translates into CASSQPGAEAFF. Full variable domain (missing parts from reference TRBV14 and TRBJ1-1): EAGVTQFPSHSVIEKGQTVTLRCDPISGHDNLYWYRRVMGKEIKFLLHFVKESKQDESGMPNNRFLAERTGGTYSTLKVQPAELEDSGVYFCASSQPGAEAFFGQGTRLTVV.

Comment on this clonotype: A far bigger clonotype differs at one base, so this is likely a read error. The V and J genes are TRBV6-2 or TRBV6-3 and TRBJ2-1, with 10 positions matching TRBD2. J was trimmed by 10 bases and V by 6 bases; bases with no gene match: 9. The length of the CDR3 is 14 residues. CDR1 and CDR2 from the germline V gene are MNHEY and SVGEGT. The DNA of the CDR3 is TGTGCCAGCAGAAAATCTAGCGGGGGTTACGAGCAGTTCTTC. This translates into CASRKSSGGYEQFF.

This clonotype was seen ten or more times. The gene calls are TRBV6-1 and TRBJ2-3; 10 bases are shared with TRBD2. The CDR3 runs 13 residues. Unmatched junction bases numbered 2, after V lost 6 bases and J lost 5 bases. Looked up from germline, CDR1 is MNHNS and CDR2 is SASEGT. As DNA, the CDR3 is TGTGCCAGCAGCGGACTAGCGGTAGATACGCAGTATTTT. Translation gives CASSGLAVDTQYF.

In the case of this clonotype: A much bigger clone sits one base away, suggesting this may be a read error. The V gene is TRBV7-9, the J gene TRBJ2-1; 10 bases align to TRBD2. This CDR3 region has 16 residues. CDR1 is SEHNR, CDR2 FQNEAQ, per germline (reference sequence). Trimming cost V 1 base and J 8 bases; bases outside gene matches: 8. DNA of the CDR3: TGTGCCAGCAGCTTAGAGGCTAGCGGGAGAGGAGATGAGCAGTTCTTC. Protein: CASSLEASGRGDEQFF.

This clonotype was observed at least ten times. V usage is TRBV20-1 and J usage is TRBJ1-2; D may be TRBD1 (5 bases). Trimming cost V 5 bases and J 0 bases, with 19 bases left between them. Germline V gene data show CDR1 as DFQATT and CDR2 as SNEGSKA (reference sequence). The CDR3 covers 16 residues. In DNA form, the CDR3 reads TGCAGTGCTCGATTCTTCGGGTCGACAGCTAACTATGGCTACACCTTC. This sequence encodes CSARFFGSTANYGYTF.

This clonotype was detected many times. The V and J genes are TRBV20-1 and TRBJ2-7; 10 bases match TRBD2. The CDR3 loop spans 17 amino acids. Trimming took 0 bases from V and 6 from J; bases not matched to a gene: 14. CDR1 is DFQATT and CDR2 is SNEGSKA in the germline V gene (reference sequence). In DNA, the CDR3 is TGCAGTGCTAGAGATGGGTCCGTGGCTAGCGGGAGTGTCGAGCAGTACTTC. Translated: CSARDGSVASGSVEQYF.

This clonotype occurred many times. J is TRBJ1-1 and V is TRBV6-2 or TRBV6-3; maybe TRBD1 (6 bases). Germline CDR1 reads MNHEY; CDR2 reads SVGEGT. V lost 2 bases and J 0 bases, leaving 13 bases between the germline ends. The CDR3 spans 16 residues. CDR3 nucleotide sequence: TGTGCCAGCAGTTACGGTTACAGGGTCATGAACACTGAAGCTTTCTTT. Residues: CASSYGYRVMNTEAFF.

The V call is TRBV12-5, the J call TRBJ1-1; no clear D. Germline V CDR1 and CDR2: LGHNT, FRNRAP. The CDR3 sequence is 12 residues long. V lost 7 bases and J lost 0, with 6 bases in between. The CDR3 region is CASVPLNTEAFF. DNA for the CDR3: TGTGCTAGTGTCCCTTTGAACACTGAAGCTTTCTTT.

This clonotype was observed many times. The rearrangement uses TRBV5-1 and TRBJ1-4; TRBD1 is a possible D gene (5 bases). CDR3 length: 14 amino acids. With 1 base removed from V and 8 bases from J, the gap between germline ends came to 12 bases. CDR1 and CDR2 from the germline V gene are SGHRS and YFSETQ. The CDR3, as DNA: TGCGCCAGCAGCTTGAGAGGGGTTGGCGAAAAACTGTTTTTT. This encodes CASSLRGVGEKLFF. Filled out from reference TRBV5-1 and TRBJ1-4, the complete variable domain reads KAGVTQTPRYLIKTRGQQVTLSCSPISGHRSVSWYQQTPGQGLQFLFEYFSETQRNKGNFPGRFSGRQFSNSRSEMNVSTLELGDSALYLCASSLRGVGEKLFFGSGTQLSVL.

This clonotype was recorded at least ten times. This rearrangement joins TRBV11-2 to TRBJ2-5; D call uncertain. The CDR3 spans 15 residues. Per the germline V gene, CDR1 is SGHAT and CDR2 is FQNNGV. The ends were cut back, 3 bases at V and 0 bases at J, with 11 bases in the middle. The CDR3 bases are TGTGCCAGCAGCTTCTCTGACGGAAACCAAGAGACCCAGTACTTC. This translates into CASSFSDGNQETQYF. The full variable domain, its missing parts supplied by reference TRBV11-2 and TRBJ2-5, is EAGVAQSPRYKIIEKRQSVAFWCNPISGHATLYWYQQILGQGPKLLIQFQNNGVVDDSQLPKDRFSAERLKGVDSTLKIQPAKLEDSAVYLCASSFSDGNQETQYFGPGTRLLVL.

The table lists this clonotype with many counts. This sequence joins TRBV7-9 and TRBJ2-2; 10 bases match TRBD2. The germline gives CDR1 SEHNR, CDR2 FQNEAQ (reference sequence). Unmatched junction bases numbered 0, after V lost 4 bases and J lost 1 base. The CDR3 is 15 amino acids. CDR3 coding DNA: TGTGCCAGCAGCTGGACTAGCGGGAACACCGGGGAGCTGTTTTTT. It codes for CASSWTSGNTGELFF.

This clonotype was found many times. The chain couples TRBV3-1 to TRBJ2-1, with 8 bases matching TRBD2. CDR3 length equals 14 residues. J lost 4 bases, V lost 7 bases, and 6 bases had no gene match. From germline, CDR1 is LGHDT and CDR2 YNNKEL (reference sequence). The CDR3 is CASIPSGYYNEQFF. The CDR3 DNA sequence: TGTGCCAGCATCCCTAGCGGGTATTACAATGAGCAGTTCTTC.

This clonotype was counted at least ten times. The CDR3 DNA is TGCAGTGCTAGAGTCTTTTCGGCTCTCGGGGAGCAGTTCTTC. It is translated as CSARVFSALGEQFF. The chain is built from TRBV20-1 and TRBJ2-1, with no clear D. V gave up 1 base and J gave up 10 bases, with 17 bases separating them. This CDR3 has 14 residues. Germline assignment: CDR1 DFQATT and CDR2 SNEGSKA (reference sequence).